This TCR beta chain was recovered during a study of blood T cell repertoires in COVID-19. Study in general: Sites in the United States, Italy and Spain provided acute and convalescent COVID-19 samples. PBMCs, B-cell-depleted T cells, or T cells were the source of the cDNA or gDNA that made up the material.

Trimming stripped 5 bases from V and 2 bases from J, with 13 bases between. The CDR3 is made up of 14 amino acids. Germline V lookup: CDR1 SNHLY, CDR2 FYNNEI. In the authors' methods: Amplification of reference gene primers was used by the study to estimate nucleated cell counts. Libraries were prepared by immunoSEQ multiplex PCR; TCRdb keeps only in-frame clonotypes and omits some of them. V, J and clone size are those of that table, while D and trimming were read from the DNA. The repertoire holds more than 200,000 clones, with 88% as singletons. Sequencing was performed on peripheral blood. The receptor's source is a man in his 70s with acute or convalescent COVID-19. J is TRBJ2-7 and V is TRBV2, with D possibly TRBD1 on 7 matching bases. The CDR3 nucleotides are TGTGCCAGCAGTTACACAGGGGAGGCCTACGAGCAGTACTTC. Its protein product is CASSYTGEAYEQYF.